This T cell receptor beta chain derives from a study of T-cell reconstitution after alpha-beta-depleted transplantation in children. During its preparation, the TCRbeta library received unique molecular identifiers. TCRdb ran MiXCR on the PCR reads and lists one entry per CDR3 protein. The table includes fewer than 150,000 distinct CDR3 sequences, around 9.8% detected once. This clonotype was observed a few times. The CDR3 contains 14 residues. Trimming removed 0 bases at V and 8 bases at J, with 13 bases between. Per germline, CDR1 SGHTA and CDR2 FQGNSA. This chain uses TRBV7-2 with TRBJ1-2; perhaps TRBD1 as D (6 bases). This sample comprised PBMCs, mostly from graft donor cells, obtained 180 days after TCRalphabeta/CD19-depleted stem cell transplant. This clonotype was sampled from a girl under three years old who had a stem cell transplant for combined immunodeficiency, so the T cells may come from the graft donor. The CDR3 DNA sequence: TGTGCCAGCAGCTTAGCGGGAAGGGGGGGAGGCTACACCTTC. The encoded protein is CASSLAGRGGGYTF.